These 11 T cell receptor beta chains share one sample of origin, sequenced in a study of T cell responses to AZD1222 COVID-19 vaccine. TCRdb's table, derived via immunoSEQ multiplex PCR, lists solely in-frame clones and lacks some. The sample has approximately 110,000 clones, roughly 87% seen once; the top ten hold 1% to 1.5%. The sequencing used peripheral blood, collected on day 0 of AZD1222 vaccination. These receptors came from an adult in good health.

The V call is TRBV5-1, the J call TRBJ1-3; D gene unclear. The CDR3 totals 16 residues. V was clipped by 5 bases and J by 0 bases, with 15 bases between them. Germline lookup yields CDR1 SGHRS and CDR2 YFSETQ. The CDR3 DNA is TGCGCCAGCAGTTTATCAACTACTAGCTCTGGAAACACCATATATTTT. Its protein is CASSLSTTSSGNTIYF.

This sequence joins TRBV4-1 and TRBJ1-1; D gene ambiguous. The germline V and J ends were trimmed by 4 bases and 4 bases, with 10 bases remaining between them. This CDR3 has 13 residues. CDR1 is MGHRA and CDR2 is YSYEKL in the germline V gene. CDR3 sequence: CASSRGPSTEAFF. CDR3 sequence (DNA): TGCGCCAGCAGCCGAGGGCCATCCACTGAAGCTTTCTTT.

The V call is TRBV6-5, the J call TRBJ1-2, with 9 bases identical to TRBD1. There are 14 residues in the CDR3. CDR1 MNHEY and CDR2 SVGAGI come from the germline V gene. V dropped 4 bases and J dropped 8; count of bases not matched to a gene: 8. CDR3: CASSSPGTGQGYTF. The CDR3 DNA is TGTGCCAGCAGTTCCCCCGGGACAGGGCAAGGCTACACCTTC.

The chain combines TRBV27 with TRBJ2-5, with 8 bases identical to TRBD1. Per the germline V gene, CDR1 is MNHEY and CDR2 is SMNVEV (reference sequence). Losses at the gene ends were 5 bases for V and 4 bases for J; bases not matched to a gene: 12. The CDR3 has 16 residues. The CDR3 sequence is CASSHPRQGLVETQYF. The CDR3 DNA sequence: TGTGCCAGCAGTCATCCCCGACAGGGGCTGGTAGAGACCCAGTACTTC.

The chain carries TRBV27 and TRBJ2-2; a weak D match, TRBD2 (5 bases). The CDR3 is made up of 14 amino acids. Trimming took off 5 bases at V and 6 bases at J, with 13 bases between the two ends. Per the germline V gene, CDR1 is MNHEY and CDR2 is SMNVEV (reference sequence). The CDR3, as DNA: TGTGCCAGCAGTCTCCGGACTGATCCCGGGGAGCTGTTTTTT. It encodes CASSLRTDPGELFF.

This chain uses TRBV4-1 with TRBJ2-3, with 11 bases matching TRBD2. This CDR3 spans 17 amino acids. V gave up 1 base and J gave up 8 bases; unmatched junction bases: 11. Germline V gene lookup returns CDR1 MGHRA and CDR2 YSYEKL. CDR3: CASSQVSLAGGEGTQYF. CDR3 nucleotide sequence: TGCGCCAGCAGCCAAGTGTCTCTAGCGGGGGGTGAGGGTACGCAGTATTTT.

This clone was counted only a few times. The J gene is TRBJ1-1, the V gene TRBV2, with TRBD1 as a possible D gene (5 bases). This CDR3 contains 14 residues. Germline assignment: CDR1 SNHLY and CDR2 FYNNEI. V lost 5 bases and J lost 4, with 14 bases in between. The CDR3: CASSPIPGGTEAFF. For the CDR3, the DNA is TGTGCCAGCAGTCCCATCCCGGGGGGCACTGAAGCTTTCTTT.

This rearrangement joins TRBV11-3 to TRBJ2-3; D is possibly TRBD1 (6 bases). The V gene's germline CDR1 is SGHNT and CDR2 YENEEA. The CDR3 totals 14 residues. V lost 6 bases to trimming and J lost 4 bases, with 14 bases between them. CDR3 in amino acids: CASSWGPGSDTQYF. As DNA, the CDR3 is TGTGCCAGCAGTTGGGGGCCGGGGTCAGATACGCAGTATTTT.

The chain uses TRBV7-9 and TRBJ1-1, with D possibly being TRBD1 (6 bases). Germline V gives CDR1 SEHNR, CDR2 FQNEAQ (reference sequence). The length of the CDR3 is 12 residues. Trimming took 5 bases from V and 6 from J, leaving 10 bases between them. The CDR3 protein is CASSPQGAEAFF. CDR3 nucleotide sequence: TGTGCCAGCAGCCCACAGGGTGCTGAAGCTTTCTTT.

The rearrangement uses TRBV14 and TRBJ1-2; 8 positions agree with TRBD1. The CDR3 is 13 amino acids. The V and J ends lost 4 bases and 7 bases, in that order; junction bases with no gene match: 5. Germline CDR1 SGHDN, CDR2 FVKESK. In nucleotides, the CDR3 is TGTGCCAGCAGCCCGACAGGGGACGTTGGCTACACCTTC. It encodes CASSPTGDVGYTF.

The chain couples TRBV5-5 to TRBJ1-4, with D unresolved. The CDR3 is made up of 17 amino acids. V gave up 1 base and J gave up 6 bases, with 19 bases separating them. The germline CDR1 and CDR2 sequences are SGHKS and YYEKEE (reference sequence). CDR3 bases: TGTGCCAGCAGCTTGTTAGTCTGGGTCTGGGAGGATGAAAAACTGTTTTTT. Residues: CASSLLVWVWEDEKLFF.